This TCR beta chain was recovered during a study of blood T cells in healthy people across ages (dated by TCRdb to the mid-2010s). Regarding the research as a whole: Template switching captured roughly one uniquely barcoded TCR beta cDNA molecule per two T cells in model experiments. The donors were divided into four age groups: young (average roughly 15 years), middle-aged (over 35), aged (62) and long-lived (about 79). Two additional independent replicas of 1 million unique cDNA reads from the same blood draw were analyzed for two donors (one aged 18 to 29 and one aged 80 or older). Using deep sequencing normalized with unique cDNA molecular identifiers, the study measured how TCR beta repertoire diversity changes with age. To avoid experimental bias, donors of different ages were distributed randomly across sequencing lanes.

Broader findings and caveats from the paper: Observed TCR beta diversity per million T cells fell roughly linearly with age, and a significant reduction was already apparent by age roughly 40. Estimates of total diversity based on one million sequenced T cells were considered lower bounds and underestimates. Observed TCR beta diversity correlated strongly with the percentage of naive T cells measured by flow cytometry. Compared with the aged group, the long-lived group had more naive CD4+ T cells, fewer expanded clones and increased TCR diversity, a pattern suggesting age selection. Because donor CMV infection status was unknown, age-related changes in expanded clonotypes were potentially confounded. Since profiling was done on bulk unsorted PBMCs, naive and antigen-experienced compartments could not be conclusively compared.

The donors were under 40 Caucasian individuals from Russia, aged 6 to 90 years, who were systemically healthy. About 10 milliliters of peripheral blood were drawn from each donor into EDTA-treated Vacutainer tubes. Ficoll-Paque density-gradient centrifugation was used to isolate PBMCs, with at least 7 million obtained per sample. Total RNA, at least 6 micrograms per sample, was extracted from PBMCs with Trizol reagent. For every donor, an aliquot of PBMCs went through flow cytometry to measure the percentages of naive CD45RAhigh/CD27high T cells. The CDR3 goes from the cysteine to the phenylalanine over 14 residues. Only CDR3 DNA is held: 42 bases, read in frame from base 1. CDR1 is given as DFQATT and CDR2 as SNEGSKA, both from the germline V gene (reference sequence). V is shortened by 5 bases, J by 5 bases, and the region joining them spans 16 bases. The library was generated by 5' RACE. Sequenced using an Illumina HiSeq 2500. A second PCR of roughly 7 to 11 cycles was performed with a sample-barcoded 5' primer and a J-beta primer mix. A unique molecular identifier was introduced onto each TCR beta cDNA molecule by a template-switch 5' adaptor carrying 12 random nucleotides. Each sample yielded at least 3 million CDR3-containing paired-end reads. The Mint cDNA synthesis kit, primed by a TRBC-specific oligonucleotide, was used to synthesize first-strand cDNA from all RNA. After uracil-DNA glycosylase treatment, a first 18-cycle PCR used universal primers M1SS and BC2_uni_R on all cDNA. Per the authors' processing: For normalization, 1 million high-quality reads were randomly selected from each sample, with every read carrying a distinct molecular identifier. Instead of being binned into consensus sequences, reads with shared molecular identifiers were discarded. MiTCR, run with a Q25 quality threshold and the strictest error-elimination algorithm, handled CDR3 identification, clonotype clustering and error correction. A nonparametric unseen species model with Euler transformation was used to estimate a lower bound on total TCR beta diversity. TCRdb cleaned the public reads at Q25 with fastp, built clones with MiXCR and kept in-frame beta chains. CDR3 protein sequences are deduplicated, and each keeps its most common genes and DNA. These V and J calls rely on TCRdb rather than the paper's analysis. The sample contains about 640,000 distinct CDR3 sequences, around three fifths of them found a single time. Clones ranked in the top ten supply around 37% of the sample.

Worth noting for this clonotype: There is no known antigen for this receptor. There are no base qualities to consult, and no much larger clone falls within one base.

The TCR originated in a man in his sixties in good health. Sequenced sample: blood. The chain was built from TRBV20-1 and TRBJ2-1; the D region possibly corresponds to TRBD1 (6 bases align). The CDR3 loop reads CSAAQGNNNNEQFF. At the DNA level, the sequence is TGCAGTGCTGCACAGGGCAACAACAACAATGAGCAGTTCTTC.